These 5 T cell receptor beta chains came from one sample sequenced in a study of blood T cells in healthy people across ages. Through a sample-barcoded 5' primer and a J-beta primer mix, a second PCR was run for roughly 7 to 11 cycles. TCRdb ran MiXCR on the 5' RACE reads and lists one entry per CDR3 protein. The sample consists of under 1,000,000 distinct CDR3 sequences, 46% of them appearing once. The material sequenced was blood. The receptor set was obtained from a man aged 80 or over in good health.

The chain uses TRBV7-2 and TRBJ2-5; 8 bases line up with TRBD1. CDR3 length equals 13 residues. CDR1 is SGHTA and CDR2 is FQGNSA in the germline V gene. V lost 4 bases, J lost 11 bases, and 9 bases stayed unmatched. CDR3 loop: CASSWVPGQAQYF. CDR3 DNA sequence: TGTGCCAGCAGCTGGGTCCCGGGACAGGCACAGTACTTC.

V gene TRBV9 combines with J gene TRBJ2-7; D is tentatively TRBD1 or TRBD2 (6 bases each). In germline, CDR1 is SGDLS, CDR2 YYNGEE. The length of the CDR3 is 15 residues. V was trimmed by 0 bases and J by 7 bases, leaving 17 bases between them. The CDR3 region is CASSVGVSQGREQYF. For the CDR3, the DNA is TGTGCCAGCAGCGTAGGAGTGAGCCAGGGGAGGGAGCAGTACTTC.

This chain joins TRBV3-1 and TRBJ2-7, with 10 positions matching TRBD2. The CDR3 covers 15 residues. Germline V gives CDR1 LGHDT, CDR2 YNNKEL (reference sequence). With 4 bases clipped from V and 6 bases from J, the junction kept 9 bases outside the gene matches. The CDR3 coding sequence is TGTGCCAGCAGCCTCCTCCTAGCGGGAGTAAGCGAGCAGTACTTC. Its translation is CASSLLLAGVSEQYF.

CDR3 nucleotide sequence: TGTGCCATCAAATCGGGGGACTCGAACACTGAAGCTTTCTTT. Protein sequence: CAIKSGDSNTEAFF. The V call is TRBV10-3, the J call TRBJ1-1; D possibly corresponds to TRBD1 (5 bases). Germline CDR1 is ENHRY and CDR2 is SYGVKD. Trimming took off 7 bases at V and 1 base at J, with 13 bases between the two ends. This CDR3 has 14 residues.

This chain joins TRBV20-1 and TRBJ1-1; D is ambiguous. Germline values: CDR1 DFQATT, CDR2 SNEGSKA (reference sequence). Trimming cost V 4 bases and J 3 bases, with 12 bases left between them. The CDR3 sequence is 13 residues long. DNA of the CDR3: TGCAGTGCTACGGACTCGCGGGACACTGAAGCTTTCTTT. Translating it yields CSATDSRDTEAFF.